A single sample gave rise to the 14 T cell receptor beta chains below, sequenced in a study of cytomegalovirus exposure and HLA in healthy donors. Use of 60 Vbeta and 13 Jbeta primers characterized the PCR. Data came from immunoSEQ multiplex PCR; TCRdb stores just in-frame clones and leaves some out. The sample shows under 300,000 clones, approximately 91% of them seen only once. The sample was PBMCs. The receptors shown here come from a girl aged 2 to 9 in good health and CMV-seronegative.

The gene calls are TRBV10-3 and TRBJ1-3; 7 bases agree with TRBD1. This CDR3 is 14 amino acids long. Germline V gives CDR1 ENHRY, CDR2 SYGVKD. Trimming cost V 10 bases and J 0 bases; bases outside gene matches: 6. CDR3 sequence: CATRDSHSGNTIYF. DNA of the CDR3: TGTGCCACCCGGGACAGCCACTCTGGAAACACCATATATTTT.

This sequence joins TRBV4-1 and TRBJ1-1; D gene uncertain. V was trimmed by 1 base and J by 4 bases, leaving 13 bases between them. Looked up from germline, CDR1 is MGHRA and CDR2 is YSYEKL. This CDR3 region has 15 residues. The CDR3 DNA reads as TGCGCCAGCAGCCAAGTAGTCACGCGTAGCACTGAAGCTTTCTTT. This codes for CASSQVVTRSTEAFF.

V and J are TRBV5-1 and TRBJ2-5; D possibly corresponds to TRBD2 (6 bases). The CDR3 totals 16 residues. With 4 bases removed from V and 5 bases from J, the gap between germline ends came to 21 bases. The germline gives CDR1 SGHRS, CDR2 YFSETQ. DNA for the CDR3: TGCGCCAGCAGCCTTGGAGGGACCGACCGTGTGGAGACCCAGTACTTC. This gives the protein CASSLGGTDRVETQYF.

The J gene is TRBJ1-3, the V gene TRBV5-6; D perhaps matches TRBD1 (5 bases). The CDR3 is made up of 15 amino acids. The V gene's germline CDR1 is SGHDT and CDR2 YYEEEE. The V and J ends lost 0 bases and 0 bases respectively, with 7 bases between them. The CDR3: CASSLGQISGNTIYF. The CDR3 DNA sequence: TGTGCCAGCAGCTTGGGACAGATCTCTGGAAACACCATATATTTT.

This chain joins TRBV7-9 and TRBJ2-2; weak D call: TRBD2 (5 bases). The V gene's germline CDR1 is SEHNR and CDR2 FQNEAQ (reference sequence). The CDR3 has 15 residues. Trimming stripped 1 base from V and 6 bases from J, with 12 bases between. CDR3 residues: CASSLGRREPGELFF. In nucleotides, the CDR3 is TGTGCCAGCAGCTTAGGTCGTAGGGAGCCCGGGGAGCTGTTTTTT.

As for this clone: This sample includes further DNA sequences coding for the same CDR3. This chain links TRBV9 with TRBJ2-2, with D possibly being TRBD2 (6 bases). The CDR3 consists of 17 residues. Trimming left V 0 bases short and J 4 bases short, with 16 bases between. Germline assignment: CDR1 SGDLS and CDR2 YYNGEE. CDR3 bases: TGTGCCAGCAGCGTAGCCCGTTCGGGGGAGCCCACCGGGGAGCTGTTTTTT. This sequence encodes CASSVARSGEPTGELFF.

This clone was counted a single time. The chain joins TRBV29-1 to TRBJ2-4, with D perhaps matching TRBD2 (6 bases). V lost 6 bases and J lost 7, with 19 bases in between. The germline gives CDR1 SQVTM, CDR2 ANQGSEA. The CDR3 loop spans 14 amino acids. CDR3 amino acids: CSVEKGLDSNIQYF. CDR3 bases: TGCAGCGTGGAAAAGGGACTTGACAGTAACATTCAGTACTTC. The full variable domain, in which reference TRBV29-1 and TRBJ2-4 provide the parts outside the CDR3, is SAVISQKPSRDICQRGTSLTIQCQVDSQVTMMFWYRQQPGQSLTLIATANQGSEATYESGFVIDKFPISRPNLTFSTLTVSNMSPEDSSIYLCSVEKGLDSNIQYFGAGTRLSVL.

The gene calls are TRBV11-3 and TRBJ2-3; 9 bases agree with TRBD1. The length of the CDR3 is 16 residues. V gave up 5 bases and J gave up 5 bases; unmatched junction bases: 11. Germline-derived CDR1 and CDR2 are SGHNT and YENEEA. In DNA form, the CDR3 reads TGTGCCAGCAGCCCAGGGACAGGGAGTTATTTAGATACGCAGTATTTT. Its translation is CASSPGTGSYLDTQYF.

The CDR3: CASSRQAGYTF. In DNA, the CDR3 is TGTGCCAGCAGCCGACAGGCGGGCTACACCTTC. V usage is TRBV11-2 and J usage is TRBJ1-2; D is perhaps TRBD1 (6 bases). In germline, CDR1 is SGHAT, CDR2 FQNNGV. The CDR3 runs to 11 residues. V was trimmed by 5 bases and J by 8 bases, leaving 9 bases between them. Supplemented by reference TRBV11-2 and TRBJ1-2, the full variable domain reads EAGVAQSPRYKIIEKRQSVAFWCNPISGHATLYWYQQILGQGPKLLIQFQNNGVVDDSQLPKDRFSAERLKGVDSTLKIQPAKLEDSAVYLCASSRQAGYTFGSGTRLTVV.

The V call is TRBV7-8, the J call TRBJ2-1; D is possibly TRBD2 (5 bases). The CDR3 contains 13 residues. V was clipped by 2 bases and J by 7 bases, with 9 bases between them. CDR1 and CDR2 from the germline V gene are SGHVS and FQNEAQ. The CDR3 bases are TGTGCCAGCAGCTTACTGTCGGGGAATGAGCAGTTCTTC. It is translated as CASSLLSGNEQFF.

This chain joins TRBV28 and TRBJ1-5; perhaps TRBD1 as D (5 bases). CDR1 is MDHEN, CDR2 SYDVKM, per germline. The V and J ends lost 7 bases and 2 bases respectively, with 12 bases between them. The CDR3 spans 14 residues. CDR3 region: CASTPGSGNQPQHF. In DNA, the CDR3 is TGTGCCAGCACCCCAGGGTCCGGCAATCAGCCCCAGCATTTT. The full variable domain, with the rest looked up from reference TRBV28 and TRBJ1-5, is DVKVTQSSRYLVKRTGEKVFLECVQDMDHENMFWYRQDPGLGLRLIYFSYDVKMKEKGDIPEGYSVSREKKERFSLILESASTNQTSMYLCASTPGSGNQPQHFGDGTRLSIL.

This chain links TRBV6-6 with TRBJ1-2; 8 nucleotides align to TRBD1. The germline V gene has CDR1 MNHNY and CDR2 SVGAGI (reference sequence). This CDR3 is built from 14 residues. V was pared by 6 bases and J by 3 bases, with 6 bases of the junction left unmatched. CDR3 DNA sequence: TGTGCCAGCAGCTCAGGGGGCGCGGACTATGGCTACACCTTC. Translation gives CASSSGGADYGYTF.

V is TRBV28 and J is TRBJ2-5, with 10 bases matching TRBD2. CDR3 length equals 15 residues. With 5 bases clipped from V and 1 base from J, the junction kept 4 bases outside the gene matches. Per the germline V gene, CDR1 is MDHEN and CDR2 is SYDVKM. The CDR3 protein is CASSPLAGGQETQYF. The CDR3 coding sequence is TGTGCCAGCAGTCCTTTAGCGGGGGGCCAAGAGACCCAGTACTTC.

V gene TRBV27 combines with J gene TRBJ2-5; 9 bases line up with TRBD2. The DNA end lines up better with TRBJ2-7; the J call may be wrong. The CDR3 totals 16 residues. Per the germline V gene, CDR1 is MNHEY and CDR2 is SMNVEV (reference sequence). The CDR3 spells CASSRSSGVGSYEQYF. Written as DNA, the CDR3 is TGTGCCAGCAGTCGGTCTAGCGGGGTGGGATCCTACGAGCAGTACTTC.